These 7 T cell receptor beta chains originate from one sample sequenced in a study of T cell repertoires in ileal Crohn's disease. Sequencing used immunoSEQ multiplex PCR; TCRdb keeps in-frame clones, though not all of them. The data hold fewer than 3,000 clones, with around 70% observed a single time. Time point of the sample: neoterminal ileum biopsy at postoperative endoscopy, about 6 months after surgery. Sequencing input: ileal tissue. All receptors come from an adult with Crohn's disease.

This clone was recorded once. The rearrangement uses TRBV6-6 and TRBJ2-1; D is ambiguous. This CDR3 has 13 amino acids. Trimming shortened V by 0 bases and J by 8 bases, and 8 bases separated the two germline ends. Germline V lookup: CDR1 MNHNY, CDR2 SVGAGI (reference sequence). The CDR3, as DNA: TGTGCCAGCAGTTACTCCCGGTCCGATGAGCAGTTCTTC. This codes for CASSYSRSDEQFF.

This clone is classed as large. The chain uses TRBV7-6 and TRBJ1-4, with 10 positions matching TRBD1. Germline CDR1 is SGHVS and CDR2 is FNYEAQ. The junction had 9 bases not matched to a gene; V was cut back by 1 base and J by 4 bases. The CDR3 totals 18 residues. The CDR3 region has the DNA TGTGCCAGCAGCTTAGTTGCCGGGACAGGGGCCCTTAATGAAAAACTGTTTTTT. This translates into CASSLVAGTGALNEKLFF.

The chain carries TRBV19 and TRBJ2-7; the D gene is possibly TRBD1 (5 bases). This CDR3 has 15 amino acids. The germline CDR1 and CDR2 sequences are LNHDA and SQIVND (reference sequence). V was trimmed by 1 base and J by 5 bases, leaving 15 bases between them. The CDR3 DNA follows: TGTGCCAGTAGTATAGGCCAGGGTGAAATGGACGAGCAGTACTTC. It translates to CASSIGQGEMDEQYF.

The chain joins TRBV6-6 to TRBJ2-1, with D perhaps matching TRBD2 (6 bases). Trimming pared 2 bases from V and 0 bases from J, leaving 11 bases between. The CDR3 spans 16 residues. Germline V gene lookup returns CDR1 MNHNY and CDR2 SVGAGI (reference sequence). CDR3 protein: CASSYAPGVSYNEQFF. CDR3 bases: TGTGCCAGCAGTTACGCCCCGGGGGTCTCCTACAATGAGCAGTTCTTC.

The rearrangement links TRBV18 to TRBJ1-5; D is undetermined. This CDR3 is built from 14 residues. Trimming took off 4 bases at V and 7 bases at J, with 14 bases between the two ends. The germline V gene encodes CDR1 KGHSH and CDR2 LQKENI. The CDR3 region has the DNA TGTGCCAGCTCACTCGAAGAGGGTCTGCAGCCCCAGCATTTT. Translation: CASSLEEGLQPQHF.

The chain employs TRBV14 and TRBJ2-7; TRBD1 might be the D (6 bases). The CDR3 has 14 amino acids. Trimming took off 4 bases at V and 6 bases at J, with 16 bases between the two ends. The germline V gene has CDR1 SGHDN and CDR2 FVKESK. For the CDR3, the DNA is TGTGCCAGCAGCCCCGCCGGGACATCCCGCGAGCAGTACTTC. This codes for CASSPAGTSREQYF.

The gene calls are TRBV9 and TRBJ2-2, with TRBD1 identical over 8 bases. With 4 bases clipped from V and 0 bases from J, the junction kept 8 bases outside the gene matches. CDR1 and CDR2 (germline): SGDLS, YYNGEE. CDR3 length: 17 residues. CDR3 nucleotides: TGTGCCAGCAGCCCAAACCAGGGGGCTACGAACACCGGGGAGCTGTTTTTT. Its translation is CASSPNQGATNTGELFF.